The sequence of this TCR beta chain was determined in a study of blood T cell repertoires in COVID-19. Study-wide context: Samples taken during acute and convalescent COVID-19 were collected in the United States, Italy and Spain.

Sequencing was performed with immunoSEQ multiplex PCR; in TCRdb, only in-frame clones are kept and a portion is missing. The sample includes approximately 310,000 clones, over 75% seen only once; the top ten take roughly 7.1%. Germline CDR1 is SGDLS and CDR2 is YYNGEE. V dropped 2 bases and J dropped 2 bases, with 11 bases sitting between them. The CDR3 is made up of 14 amino acids. This clone has ten or more counts. Sequenced sample: peripheral blood. The clonotype originates from a woman aged 50 to 60 who had recovered from COVID-19. The chain has TRBV9 and TRBJ2-7, with D possibly TRBD2 on 6 matching bases. CDR3 coding DNA: TGTGCCAGCAGCGTCCGGGACTTTACCTACGAGCAGTACTTC. Translated, it gives CASSVRDFTYEQYF.